The text below deals with one T cell receptor beta chain. Its antigen remains unidentified. Germline CDR1 and CDR2: SQVTM and ANQGSEA. Trimming took 2 bases from V and 5 from J; bases not matched to a gene: 7. The CDR3 is 15 residues long. cDNA libraries for TCR beta contained unique molecular identifiers. TCRdb itself ran the PCR reads through MiXCR, one entry per CDR3 protein. There are approximately 630,000 distinct CDR3 sequences in the sample; approximately 59% occur only once, and approximately 10% lies in the top ten. The data originate from a study of post-analysis software for immune sequencing data. Study overall: As for disease course, relapsing-remitting, secondary progressive and progressive-relapsing multiple sclerosis were all included. Findings and caveats of the study: TRBV5-6, TRBV5-1 and TRBV20-1 belonged to a set of roughly 5 TRBV segments that were more frequent in patients than controls.

The origin of this receptor is a girl aged 2 to 9 with multiple sclerosis. The sequenced sample consisted of blood. The chain has TRBV29-1 and TRBJ2-1; TRBD2 agrees at 9 bases. The CDR3 here is CSVELTSGFHNEQFF. The CDR3 nucleotides read TGCAGCGTTGAATTGACTAGCGGCTTCCACAATGAGCAGTTCTTC.